This record covers a single T cell receptor beta chain. Patients of the Seattle cohort, enrolled during active infection, were followed longitudinally. This specimen belongs to a study of blood T cell repertoires in COVID-19. Study summary: COVID-19 samples from acute and convalescent phases originated in the United States, Italy and Spain. Sources were T cells, B-cell-depleted T cells, or PBMCs; the material itself was cDNA or gDNA.

The CDR3 spans 13 residues. Germline loops: CDR1 MDHEN, CDR2 SYDVKM. V dropped 11 bases and J dropped 1; count of bases not matched to a gene: 6. Authors' methods: Estimation of nucleated cell counts relied on the amplification of reference gene primers. Method: immunoSEQ multiplex PCR; TCRdb's copy keeps in-frame clones and lacks some. D and trimming come from the DNA, and the V and J calls and clone size come from that table. Of approximately 270,000 clones in the sample, around 82% were seen once. The TCR sequence derives from a human donor with COVID-19, enrolled during active disease. The donor label of this sample is uncertain. The chain carries TRBV28 and TRBJ1-1, with 8 positions matching TRBD1. Material: peripheral blood. The CDR3 coding sequence is TGTGCCTACAGGGGGGGAGGGAACACTGAAGCTTTCTTT. Translation: CAYRGGGNTEAFF.